The following is a T cell receptor (beta chain) sequence with its context. The record originates from a study of blood T cell repertoires in COVID-19. Background on the study: The United States, Italy and Spain provided the acute and convalescent COVID-19 samples.

There are 20 residues in the CDR3. J gave up 0 bases and V 4 bases, and 17 bases lay outside the gene matches. From germline, CDR1 is LGHNA and CDR2 YNFKEQ. As originally analysed: The authors estimated nucleated cell counts from reference gene primer amplification. Some clones are missing from TCRdb's copy, which holds only in-frame ones; the method was immunoSEQ multiplex PCR. D and trimming come from the DNA, and the V and J calls and clone size come from that table. The sample carries more than 95,000 clones, roughly nine tenths recorded once. The chain carries TRBV4-2 and TRBJ1-4; TRBD1 aligns across 7 bases. Source material: peripheral blood. This TCR derives from a human donor in a cohort sampled during active COVID-19. The CDR3 nucleotides read TGTGCCAGCAGCCCAGAAAGGGGGCAGGGGGAAGGAGCAACTAATGAAAAACTGTTTTTT. Its translation is CASSPERGQGEGATNEKLFF.